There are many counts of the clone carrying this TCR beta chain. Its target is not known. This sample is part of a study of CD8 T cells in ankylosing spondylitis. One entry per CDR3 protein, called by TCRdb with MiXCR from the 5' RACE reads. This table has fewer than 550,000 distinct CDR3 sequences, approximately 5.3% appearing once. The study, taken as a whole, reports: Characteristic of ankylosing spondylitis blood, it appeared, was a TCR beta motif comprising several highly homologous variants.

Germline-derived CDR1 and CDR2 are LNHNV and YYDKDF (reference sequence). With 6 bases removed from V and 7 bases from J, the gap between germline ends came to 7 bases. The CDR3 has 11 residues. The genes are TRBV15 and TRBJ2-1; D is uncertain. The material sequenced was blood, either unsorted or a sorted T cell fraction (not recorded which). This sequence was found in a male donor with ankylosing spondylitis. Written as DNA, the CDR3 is TGTGCCACCAGGGCATATAATGAGCAGTTCTTC. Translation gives CATRAYNEQFF.